This TCR beta chain is from a study of blood T cell repertoires in COVID-19 (dated by TCRdb to 2018 to 2020). In the study overall: Collaborator samples came from the United States, Italy and Spain and covered acute and convalescent phases of COVID-19. The material from the prospective study consisted of cDNA or gDNA derived from T cells, B-cell-depleted T cells, or PBMCs. Subjects who had been exposed to COVID-19, were actively infected with it, or had recovered from it provided the deeply sampled blood TCRbeta repertoires that made up the dataset. The repertoires were made available in a free public database intended to serve as a resource for research on the immune response to SARS-CoV-2. Samples were obtained from the ongoing ImmuneRACE study (first 160 participants) and from over 1,000 subjects provided by 6 global collaborators. Nearly every sample came with metadata listing a de-identified subject ID, COVID-19 status, age in years and sex. Where HLA class I and class II types were available, the types were taken from metadata supplied by the sample provider, not from assay-based typing. Study-wide conclusions, independent of this receptor: Clinical and demographic metadata were provided uncurated, with the amount varying by source and participant.

The collaborating institutions used their own protocols to collect whole blood in K2EDTA tubes. For TCRbeta analysis, collaborator samples were shipped as frozen whole blood, as isolated PBMCs, or as DNA extracted from either sample type. The cysteine opens and the phenylalanine closes a CDR3 of 14 amino acids. The read is trimmed to its CDR3 DNA, 42 bases read in frame from base 1. CDR1 and CDR2 (MDHEN, SYDVKM) derive from the germline V gene. V gives up 6 bases and J gives up 4 bases, and the segment between their germline ends measures 15 bases. With regard to this clone: Its antigen specificity is not known. Per-nucleotide qualities are absent, and no much larger clonotype sits a single base away.

TCRbeta CDR3 regions were amplified from genomic DNA by means of the immunoSEQ Assay, a bias-controlled multiplex PCR. Per the source publication's procedure: Nucleated cell counts per sample were estimated from amplification of reference gene primers within the assay. Sequence reads were collapsed and filtered to measure the absolute abundance of every unique TCRbeta CDR3 rearrangement. For each sample, productive Simpson clonality was calculated as the square root of Simpson's diversity index across productive rearrangements. Sourced from immuneACCESS, this table was stored by TCRdb with only in-frame sequences that have V and J called. A share of the clones is absent; for the studies checked, an unresolved V gene accounts for under half, and the remainder has no known explanation. Clone size and V and J calls were adopted from that table, with D and trimming inferred from the DNA. This sample lists fewer than 250,000 clones; approximately 86% were detected once. The ten largest clonotypes hold over 2.5% of the sample.

Sequencing input: peripheral blood. The sequence came from a man aged 55 to 70 with acute or convalescent COVID-19. The chain is encoded by TRBV28 joined to TRBJ1-2, with the D gene not confidently named. The sequence in DNA is TGTGCCAGCAGCTCGGGCGGGGAGGGCTATGGCTACACCTTC. It is translated as CASSSGGEGYGYTF.